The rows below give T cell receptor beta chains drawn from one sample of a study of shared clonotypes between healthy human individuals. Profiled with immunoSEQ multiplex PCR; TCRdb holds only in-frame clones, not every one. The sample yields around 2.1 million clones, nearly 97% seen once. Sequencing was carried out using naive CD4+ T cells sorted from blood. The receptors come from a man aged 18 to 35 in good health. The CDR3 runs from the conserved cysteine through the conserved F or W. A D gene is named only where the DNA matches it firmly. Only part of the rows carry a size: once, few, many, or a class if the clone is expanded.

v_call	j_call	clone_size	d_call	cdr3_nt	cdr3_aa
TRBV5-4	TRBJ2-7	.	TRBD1	TGTGCCAGCAGATCCACAGGGGGAGGTTTAAGTGAGCAGTACTTC	CASRSTGGGLSEQYF
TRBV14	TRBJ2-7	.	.	TGTGCCAGCAGCCAAGTAACGTCTACCTACGAGCAGTACTTC	CASSQVTSTYEQYF
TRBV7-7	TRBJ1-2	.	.	TGTGCTAGCAGCTTAGGGGAGTTGGGGGGCTACACCTTC	CASSLGELGGYTF
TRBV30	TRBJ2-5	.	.	TGTGCCTGGAGTGTACGGGGCCAGGGGGAGACCCAGTACTTC	CAWSVRGQGETQYF
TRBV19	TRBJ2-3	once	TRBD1	TGTGCCAGTAGTATCCGACAGGGGTTTCGCACAGATACGCAGTATTTT	CASSIRQGFRTDTQYF
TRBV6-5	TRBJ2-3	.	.	TGTGCCAGCAGTTACTCTCCGGGGGACGATACGCAGTATTTT	CASSYSPGDDTQYF
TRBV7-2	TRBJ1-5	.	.	TGTGCCAGCAGCGGACAGTGGAGTCAGCCCCAGCATTTT	CASSGQWSQPQHF
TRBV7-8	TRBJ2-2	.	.	TGTGCCAGCAGCTTAGACCTCACCGGGGAGCTGTTTTTT	CASSLDLTGELFF
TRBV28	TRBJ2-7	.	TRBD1	TGTGCCAGCAGAGGACAGGGGGCTGAAAACTACGAGCAGTACTTC	CASRGQGAENYEQYF
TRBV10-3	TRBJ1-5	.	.	TGTGCCATCAGTGATACAGAGAATCAGCCCCAGCATTTT	CAISDTENQPQHF
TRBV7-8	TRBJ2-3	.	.	TGTGCCAGCAGCTTCAAACAGAGCTTAACAGATACGCAGTATTTT	CASSFKQSLTDTQYF
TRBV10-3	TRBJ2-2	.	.	TGTGCCATCAGTGTCGGCACCGGGGAGCTGTTTTTT	CAISVGTGELFF
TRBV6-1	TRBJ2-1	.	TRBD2	TGTGCCAGCAGTGACTACTCCCCCAGCGGGGGGTCGTATGAGCAGTTCTTC	CASSDYSPSGGSYEQFF
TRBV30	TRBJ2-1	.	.	TGTGCCTGGAGTGTACTAAATGAGCAGTTCTTC	CAWSVLNEQFF
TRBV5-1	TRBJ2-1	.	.	TGCGCCAGCAGCTCCATGGGGTCCTCCTACAATGAGCAGTTCTTC	CASSSMGSSYNEQFF
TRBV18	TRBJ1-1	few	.	TGTGCCAGCTCACCAATTAGGAACACTGAAGCTTTCTTT	CASSPIRNTEAFF
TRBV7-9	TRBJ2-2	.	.	TGTGCCAGCAGGTTGACTCTAGTAGGGACCGGGGAGCTGTTTTTT	CASRLTLVGTGELFF
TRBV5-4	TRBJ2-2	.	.	TGTGCCAGCAGCTCAGGGCTAGGCACCGGGGAGCTGTTTTTT	CASSSGLGTGELFF
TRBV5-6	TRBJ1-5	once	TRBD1	TGTGCCAGCAGCGGAGGGACAGGGGATAGCAATCAGCCCCAGCATTTT	CASSGGTGDSNQPQHF
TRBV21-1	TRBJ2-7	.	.	TGTGCCAGCAGCAAAGGAGAGGCTAGCGGCTCCTACGAGCAGTACTTC	CASSKGEASGSYEQYF
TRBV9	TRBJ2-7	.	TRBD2	TGTGCCAGCAATCGGGGACTAGCGGAATACGAGCAGTACTTC	CASNRGLAEYEQYF
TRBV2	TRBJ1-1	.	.	TGTGCCAGCAAGGTAGACGGTAACACTGAAGCTTTCTTT	CASKVDGNTEAFF
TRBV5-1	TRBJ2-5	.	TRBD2	TGCGCCAGCAGCCGTGACCCTAGCGGGGGCCACAAGACCCAGTACTTC	CASSRDPSGGHKTQYF
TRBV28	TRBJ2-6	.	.	TGTGCCAGCAGTTTATTGTCGGCCGGATCTGGGGCCAACGTCCTGACTTTC	CASSLLSAGSGANVLTF
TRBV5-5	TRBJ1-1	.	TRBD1	TGTGCCAGCAGCTTGGATGGAGGGGGCGTCACTGAAGCTTTCTTT	CASSLDGGGVTEAFF
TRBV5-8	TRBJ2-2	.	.	TGTGCCAGCAGCCGACAGTCTGGGGTCACCGGGGAGCTGTTTTTT	CASSRQSGVTGELFF
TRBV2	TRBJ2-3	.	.	TGTGCCAGCAGCCCTTTCCCAGATACGCAGTATTTT	CASSPFPDTQYF
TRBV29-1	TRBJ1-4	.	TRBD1	TGCAGCGGGGGACAGTTTGGTGAAAAACTGTTTTTT	CSGGQFGEKLFF